A selection of T cell receptor beta chains follows, all from one sample in a study of blood T cell repertoires in COVID-19. TCRdb's table, derived via immunoSEQ multiplex PCR, lists solely in-frame clones and lacks some. Of 69,000 or so clones listed, 90% are singletons. Sequences were obtained from peripheral blood. The receptors originated from a man between 50 and 59 years old with acute or convalescent COVID-19. CDR3s include the opening cysteine and the closing phenylalanine or tryptophan. The D gene is left open where the match is weak. Clone size is shown for a subset of rows, as once, few, many or a class of expanded clone.

J gene	D gene	V gene	clone size	CDR3 protein	CDR3 DNA
TRBJ2-3	.	TRBV4-3	.	CASSQASGMENTQYF	TGCGCCAGCAGCCAAGCTTCCGGGATGGAGAATACGCAGTATTTT
TRBJ1-4	.	TRBV6-6	.	CASSGKLGSTNEKLFF	TGTGCCAGCAGCGGGAAGCTGGGGTCAACTAATGAAAAACTGTTTTTT
TRBJ2-1	TRBD2	TRBV18	.	CASSPTSGRSNEQFF	TGTGCCAGCTCACCAACTAGCGGGAGGAGCAATGAGCAGTTCTTC
TRBJ2-2	.	TRBV19	.	CASSITKGGTDTGELFF	TGTGCCAGTAGTATAACAAAAGGAGGGACCGACACCGGGGAGCTGTTTTTT
TRBJ2-1	TRBD1	TRBV3-1/TRBV3-2	.	CASSQAKTGASQQFF	TGTGCCAGCAGCCAAGCGAAGACAGGGGCCTCGCAGCAGTTCTTC
TRBJ2-2	.	TRBV19	.	CASSIAANGELFF	TGTGCCAGTAGTATCGCGGCGAACGGGGAGCTGTTTTTT
TRBJ1-3	.	TRBV5-1	.	CASKGVSGNTIYF	TGCGCCAGCAAGGGGGTTTCTGGAAACACCATATATTTT
TRBJ1-1	.	TRBV11-1	.	CASSLALEGSTEAFF	TGTGCCAGCAGCTTAGCGTTGGAGGGAAGCACTGAAGCTTTCTTT
TRBJ2-7	.	TRBV11-3	.	CASSWRESYEQYF	TGTGCCAGCAGCTGGAGGGAGTCCTACGAGCAGTACTTC
TRBJ1-2	.	TRBV10-3	.	CAISPDSNYGYTF	TGTGCCATCAGTCCGGACAGTAACTATGGCTACACCTTC
TRBJ2-2	TRBD2	TRBV12-3/TRBV12-4	.	CASWRELAGELFF	TGTGCCAGCTGGCGGGAGCTGGCCGGGGAGCTGTTTTTT
TRBJ2-5	TRBD2	TRBV11-2	.	CASSLGSGTQETQYF	TGTGCCAGCAGCTTGGGCAGCGGGACCCAAGAGACCCAGTACTTC
TRBJ2-5	.	TRBV5-1	once	CASSPMNIQDLTISLVETQYF	TGCGCCAGCAGCCCGATGAATATCCAGGATCTAACAATATCCCTGGTGGAGACCCAGTACTTC
TRBJ1-2	TRBD1	TRBV27	.	CASSLSRGTGGLGGYTF	TGTGCCAGCAGTTTATCACGGGGGACAGGGGGTTTAGGGGGCTACACCTTC
TRBJ1-2	TRBD1	TRBV5-1	few	CASSLETGHGYTF	TGCGCCAGCAGCTTGGAGACAGGGCATGGCTACACCTTC
TRBJ2-1	TRBD2	TRBV25-1	.	CASSETSGRASNEQFF	TGTGCCAGCAGTGAGACTAGCGGGAGGGCGTCAAATGAGCAGTTCTTC
TRBJ2-2	TRBD2	TRBV24-1	.	CATSDLGLAPNTGELFF	TGTGCCACCAGTGATTTAGGACTAGCGCCGAACACCGGGGAGCTGTTTTTT
TRBJ2-4	TRBD2	TRBV7-6	.	CASSTTGRAPAKNIQYF	TGTGCCAGCAGCACTACCGGGAGGGCCCCAGCCAAAAACATTCAGTACTTC
TRBJ2-5	.	TRBV5-1	.	CASSSTGIGETQYF	TGCGCCAGCAGCTCTACAGGGATCGGCGAGACCCAGTACTTC
TRBJ2-3	TRBD2	TRBV5-4	.	CASSPRTSGRGTDTQYF	TGTGCCAGCAGCCCGCGGACTAGCGGGAGGGGCACAGATACGCAGTATTTT
TRBJ2-1	.	TRBV11-3	.	CASSLDPGVAYNEQFF	TGTGCCAGCAGCTTAGACCCGGGAGTGGCCTACAATGAGCAGTTCTTC
TRBJ2-5	TRBD2	TRBV6-5	.	CASSYGLAEKETQYF	TGTGCCAGCAGTTACGGACTAGCGGAGAAAGAGACCCAGTACTTC
TRBJ1-2	TRBD1	TRBV28	.	CASRVPGGEGYTF	TGTGCCAGCAGGGTCCCAGGGGGTGAAGGCTACACCTTC
TRBJ2-3	.	TRBV27	.	CASSLRAEARDTQYF	TGTGCCAGCAGTTTAAGGGCGGAGGCCAGAGATACGCAGTATTTT
TRBJ1-4	TRBD1	TRBV2	.	CASRADRGRNEKLFF	TGTGCCAGCAGAGCCGACAGGGGCCGTAATGAAAAACTGTTTTTT
TRBJ2-7	.	TRBV6-5	once	CASSYSPSQDEQYF	TGTGCCAGCAGTTACAGCCCGTCCCAGGATGAGCAGTACTTC
TRBJ2-5	TRBD2	TRBV5-4	.	CASSLGAGGPGETQYF	TGTGCCAGCAGCTTGGGAGCGGGAGGGCCGGGTGAGACCCAGTACTTC
TRBJ2-2	TRBD2	TRBV14	.	CASSRSGSLNTGELFF	TGTGCCAGCAGCCGTAGCGGGAGTTTGAACACCGGGGAGCTGTTTTTT
TRBJ2-3	.	TRBV12-3/TRBV12-4	.	CASSLAGSDTQYF	TGTGCCAGCAGTTTAGCCGGGAGTGATACGCAGTATTTT
TRBJ2-1	TRBD2	TRBV7-2	.	CASSLTSSSQNEQFF	TGTGCCAGCAGCTTGACTAGCTCCTCCCAGAATGAGCAGTTCTTC
TRBJ1-2	TRBD1	TRBV27	.	CASSYRGNYGYTF	TGTGCCAGCAGTTACAGGGGTAACTATGGCTACACCTTC
TRBJ1-4	.	TRBV7-9	.	CASSPTGVNEKLFF	TGTGCCAGCAGCCCGACAGGCGTTAATGAAAAACTGTTTTTT
TRBJ2-1	TRBD2	TRBV15	.	CATSRFTSGYNEQFF	TGTGCCACCAGCAGATTTACTAGCGGTTACAATGAGCAGTTCTTC
TRBJ2-4	TRBD1	TRBV7-2	.	CASSSPTTGFVTKNIQYF	TGTGCCAGCAGCTCACCCACGACAGGGTTTGTGACCAAAAACATTCAGTACTTC
TRBJ2-1	TRBD2	TRBV19	.	CASMSGAGRYNEQFF	TGTGCCAGTATGAGTGGAGCGGGACGATACAATGAGCAGTTCTTC
TRBJ1-5	.	TRBV30	.	CAWSQDRSNQPQHF	TGTGCCTGGAGCCAGGACAGAAGCAATCAGCCCCAGCATTTT
TRBJ2-3	.	TRBV10-2	once	CASSESGGLSTDTQYF	TGCGCCAGCAGTGAGTCGGGGGGACTGTCCACAGATACGCAGTATTTT
TRBJ1-2	.	TRBV29-1	.	CSVSGEDFGIYGYTF	TGCAGCGTTAGTGGGGAGGACTTTGGCATATATGGCTACACCTTC
TRBJ1-5	.	TRBV4-3	.	CASSPSPRGQPQHF	TGCGCCAGCAGCCCATCCCCCCGGGGTCAGCCCCAGCATTTT
TRBJ2-5	.	TRBV5-1	.	CASSPRGVETQYF	TGCGCCAGCAGCCCTCGGGGTGTAGAGACCCAGTACTTC
TRBJ2-2	TRBD2	TRBV13	.	CASSSLAGEATGELFF	TGTGCCAGCAGCTCCCTAGCGGGAGAAGCCACCGGGGAGCTGTTTTTT
TRBJ2-5	.	TRBV5-6	once	CASSLQGAGETQYF	TGTGCCAGCAGCTTGCAAGGGGCTGGGGAGACCCAGTACTTC
TRBJ2-7	TRBD1	TRBV4-1	.	CASSQEGTGNYEQYF	TGCGCCAGCAGCCAAGAAGGGACAGGGAACTACGAGCAGTACTTC
TRBJ2-1	TRBD1	TRBV15	.	CATSRRQGDYNEQFF	TGTGCCACCAGCAGACGACAGGGGGACTACAATGAGCAGTTCTTC
TRBJ2-7	TRBD1	TRBV12-5	.	CASGSDREISYEQYF	TGTGCTAGTGGTTCGGACAGGGAAATCTCCTACGAGCAGTACTTC
TRBJ2-1	TRBD2	TRBV10-3	.	CAISALAGGGEQFF	TGTGCCATCAGTGCACTAGCGGGAGGCGGTGAGCAGTTCTTC
TRBJ2-2	TRBD2	TRBV3-1/TRBV3-2	.	CASSQVSWLAGGNTGELFF	TGTGCCAGCAGCCAAGTTTCTTGGCTAGCGGGAGGTAACACCGGGGAGCTGTTTTTT
TRBJ1-4	TRBD1	TRBV5-1	.	CASSLGTGNEKLFF	TGCGCCAGCAGCTTGGGGACAGGGAATGAAAAACTGTTTTTT
TRBJ1-1	.	TRBV7-2	.	CASSLIGDILTEAFF	TGTGCCAGCAGCTTAATTGGGGACATCTTAACTGAAGCTTTCTTT
TRBJ2-5	.	TRBV5-1	.	CASGRLIQETQYF	TGCGCCAGCGGCAGGCTGATCCAAGAGACCCAGTACTTC
TRBJ1-4	.	TRBV30	few	CAWSVTGVAGNEKLFF	TGTGCCTGGAGTGTAACTGGTGTAGCGGGGAATGAAAAACTGTTTTTT
TRBJ2-7	TRBD2	TRBV11-3	.	CASSLPTSGRDYEQYF	TGTGCCAGCAGCTTACCGACTAGCGGGAGGGACTACGAGCAGTACTTC
TRBJ2-2	.	TRBV6-5	.	CASRGADTGELFF	TGTGCCAGCAGGGGGGCGGACACCGGGGAGCTGTTTTTT
TRBJ2-2	.	TRBV19	once	CASSIQGTGELFF	TGTGCCAGTAGTATACAGGGAACCGGGGAGCTGTTTTTT
TRBJ2-1	.	TRBV7-2	.	CASSVSGGAYNEQFF	TGTGCCAGCAGCGTTAGCGGTGGTGCCTACAATGAGCAGTTCTTC
TRBJ1-2	.	TRBV24-1	.	CATSDFRGYTF	TGTGCCACCAGTGACTTCCGGGGCTACACCTTC
TRBJ1-4	.	TRBV29-1	once	CSVEQAGEGEKLFF	TGCAGCGTTGAACAGGCGGGGGAAGGTGAAAAACTGTTTTTT
TRBJ1-6	TRBD1	TRBV6-5	.	CASSYSTRGLSSPLHF	TGTGCCAGCAGTTACTCGACCAGGGGGCTAAGTTCACCCCTCCACTTT
TRBJ2-1	TRBD2	TRBV2	.	CASGGSTSGYNEQFF	TGTGCCAGCGGGGGAAGCACTAGCGGCTACAATGAGCAGTTCTTC